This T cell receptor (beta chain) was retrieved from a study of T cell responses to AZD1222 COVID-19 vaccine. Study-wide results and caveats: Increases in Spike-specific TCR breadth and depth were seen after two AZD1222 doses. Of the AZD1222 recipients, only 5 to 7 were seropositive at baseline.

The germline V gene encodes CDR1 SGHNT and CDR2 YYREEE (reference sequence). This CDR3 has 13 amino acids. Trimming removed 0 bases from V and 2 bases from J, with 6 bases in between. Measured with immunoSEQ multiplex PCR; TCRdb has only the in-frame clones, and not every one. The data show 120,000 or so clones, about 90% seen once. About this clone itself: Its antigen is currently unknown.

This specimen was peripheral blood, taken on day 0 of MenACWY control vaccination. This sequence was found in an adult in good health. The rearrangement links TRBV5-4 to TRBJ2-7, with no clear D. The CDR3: CASSLGEAYEQYF. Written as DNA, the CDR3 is TGTGCCAGCAGCTTGGGTGAAGCCTACGAGCAGTACTTC.